This is a list of T cell receptor beta chains from one sample in a study of T cells of healthy individuals. TCRdb reprocessed the 5' RACE reads via MiXCR and lists one record per CDR3 protein. The table has around 63,000 distinct CDR3 sequences, about a sixth seen once. The receptor source for this set is a human donor in good health. Both conserved end residues are part of each CDR3. The D gene is left open where the match is weak.

V gene,J gene,D gene,CDR3 protein
TRBV4-2,TRBJ2-2,NA,CASSQEPQGKTGELFF
TRBV3-1,TRBJ2-2,NA,CASSQGHNTGELFF
TRBV10-3,TRBJ1-1,NA,CAISESEAGYSEAFF
TRBV20-1,TRBJ2-5,NA,CSASLRIQETQYF
TRBV20-1,TRBJ2-5,TRBD1,CSASGQGLGTQYF
TRBV6-2/TRBV6-3,TRBJ2-3,TRBD2,CASSYSREEGDTQYF
TRBV7-2,TRBJ2-1,TRBD2,CASSSVGISGPYNEQFF
TRBV4-1,TRBJ2-1,NA,CASSLKQDRGEQFF
TRBV29-1,TRBJ1-6,NA,CSVAGFGSPLHF
TRBV28,TRBJ2-1,TRBD2,CASSLVAGGSYNEQFF
TRBV20-1,TRBJ1-5,NA,CSAIGTEVDQPQHF
TRBV5-1,TRBJ2-3,TRBD2,CASSFNGGATDTQYF
TRBV10-2,TRBJ2-5,NA,CASTWGGGSQETQYF
TRBV20-1,TRBJ2-1,TRBD2,CSAIAGGLLNEQFF
TRBV9,TRBJ2-1,TRBD1,CASSARGQDNEQFF
TRBV19,TRBJ1-1,TRBD1,CASSWTGAEAFF
TRBV11-2,TRBJ1-4,TRBD1,CASSQDKVRTGTDF
TRBV11-2,TRBJ1-4,TRBD1,CASSWGQPSTNEKLFF
TRBV25-1,TRBJ1-4,NA,CASSEHQNNEKLFF
TRBV10-3,TRBJ1-1,NA,CAITGGMNTEAFF
TRBV5-4,TRBJ2-7,TRBD2,CASSPGTSSHYEQYF
TRBV4-1,TRBJ2-5,TRBD2,CASSQMGLAGRETQYF
TRBV28,TRBJ1-1,NA,CASSSPGVQDAFF
TRBV12-3/TRBV12-4,TRBJ2-3,NA,CASSPPPPDTSTDTQYF
TRBV7-2,TRBJ2-1,NA,CASSLAALISEQFF
TRBV6-5,TRBJ2-7,NA,CASSNMGGLYF
TRBV4-2,TRBJ1-2,TRBD1,CASSPRDRDNYGYTF
TRBV10-3,TRBJ2-5,NA,CAIGGTKETQYF
TRBV20-1,TRBJ2-1,NA,CSVYRVNEQFF
TRBV5-1,TRBJ1-1,NA,CASSLAGTGVTYTEAFF
TRBV3-1,TRBJ1-6,TRBD1,CASRPGDRENSPLHF
TRBV29-1,TRBJ1-1,TRBD1,CSVGTGEYTEAFF
TRBV12-3/TRBV12-4,TRBJ2-1,TRBD2,CASRPGGGRNEQFF
TRBV18,TRBJ1-4,NA,CASSPQSAATNEKLFF
TRBV20-1,TRBJ1-4,NA,CSADQSHEKLFF
TRBV29-1,TRBJ2-7,NA,CSVGPTVYEQYF
TRBV4-1,TRBJ1-1,TRBD1,CASSQWTGMTEAFF
TRBV27,TRBJ2-1,TRBD2,CASSWGSGWGYNEQFF
TRBV6-6,TRBJ2-6,NA,CASRRDGSGANVLTF
TRBV5-4,TRBJ2-3,TRBD2,CASSSGVAGWTDTQYF
TRBV4-3,TRBJ2-7,NA,CASSPFGGSYEQYF
TRBV12-3/TRBV12-4,TRBJ1-2,NA,CASSPGTSYTF
TRBV12-3/TRBV12-4,TRBJ2-1,NA,CASSLAAAPAFF